The sequence of this T cell receptor (beta chain) was determined in a study of T cells after yellow fever vaccination. This clonotype came up a few times. The germline gives CDR1 MNHEY, CDR2 SVGEGT. The CDR3 spans 14 residues. V was clipped by 6 bases and J by 2 bases, with 12 bases between them. A single record per CDR3 protein comes from TCRdb applying MiXCR to the 5' RACE reads. The table has about 340,000 distinct CDR3 sequences, under 15% seen once. The sample was CD4+ T cells sorted from PBMCs, taken 15 days after the yellow fever booster vaccination. The chain joins TRBV6-2 or TRBV6-3 to TRBJ2-3; D is possibly TRBD2 (5 bases). This clonotype was obtained from a man between 18 and 35 years old who received the YFV17D yellow fever vaccine. CDR3 amino acids: CASRERRSTDTQYF. The CDR3 nucleotides are TGTGCCAGCAGGGAGCGGCGCTCCACAGATACGCAGTATTTT.